These 32 T cell receptor beta chains share one sample of origin, sequenced in a study of blood T cell repertoires in COVID-19. Using immunoSEQ multiplex PCR, the repertoire was profiled, and TCRdb retains in-frame clones only, with some absent. The sample lists some 190,000 clones; 80% were seen once. The sequenced sample consisted of peripheral blood. These receptors originate from a man aged 55 to 70 with acute or convalescent COVID-19.

The V call is TRBV19, the J call TRBJ2-5; tentative D call: TRBD1 (5 bases). Between the trimmed V and J ends, which lost 1 base and 0 bases, there was a span of 6 bases. The CDR3 sequence is 14 residues long. Germline values: CDR1 LNHDA, CDR2 SQIVND (reference sequence). The CDR3 loop reads CASSIGQYQETQYF. The CDR3, as DNA: TGTGCCAGTAGTATAGGACAGTACCAAGAGACCCAGTACTTC.

V usage is TRBV2 and J usage is TRBJ2-7, with D tentatively TRBD1 (5 bases). The CDR3 loop spans 14 amino acids. Trimming shortened V by 6 bases and J by 0 bases, and 12 bases separated the two germline ends. Germline CDR1 and CDR2: SNHLY and FYNNEI. The CDR3 DNA reads TGTGCCAGCAGGGATCAGGGCAGCTCCTACGAGCAGTACTTC. It specifies CASRDQGSSYEQYF. The complete variable domain, with remaining parts taken from reference TRBV2 and TRBJ2-7, reads EPEVTQTPSHQVTQMGQEVILRCVPISNHLYFYWYRQILGQKVEFLVSFYNNEISEKSEIFDDQFSVERPDGSNFTLKIRSTKLEDSAMYFCASRDQGSSYEQYFGPGTRLTVT.

The chain uses TRBV7-9 and TRBJ2-2, with 13 bases identical to TRBD2. CDR1 and CDR2 (germline): SEHNR, FQNEAQ (reference sequence). Trimming took 2 bases from V and 2 from J; bases not matched to a gene: 5. The CDR3 consists of 18 residues. This CDR3 is CASSLTWTSGRNTGELFF. CDR3 bases: TGTGCCAGCAGCTTAACCTGGACTAGCGGGAGAAACACCGGGGAGCTGTTTTTT.

V usage is TRBV3-1 (or the pseudogene TRBV3-2) and J usage is TRBJ2-7; D possibly corresponds to TRBD2 (6 bases). Germline V gene sequence: CDR1 LGHDT, CDR2 YNNKEL (reference sequence). V lost 1 base to trimming and J lost 0 bases, with 10 bases between them. This CDR3 comprises 15 residues. CDR3 DNA: TGTGCCAGCAGCCAAGGCGGGACTGGCTCCTACGAGCAGTACTTC. Encoded protein: CASSQGGTGSYEQYF.

CDR3 residues: CAIPLDGTPCFQYF. In DNA, the CDR3 is TGTGCCATACCTTTGGATGGGACACCCTGTTTTCAGTATTTT. The V gene is TRBV21-1, the J gene TRBJ2-3; the DNA was not used to check the table's D call, TRBD1. TRBV21-1 is noted as a pseudogene. This CDR3 comprises 14 residues.

This chain joins TRBV9 and TRBJ2-1, with 9 bases aligning to TRBD2. V trimming: 2 bases; J trimming: 6 bases; junction bases outside the gene matches: 6. Germline lookup yields CDR1 SGDLS and CDR2 YYNGEE. The CDR3 length is 15 residues. The CDR3: CASSVLGSGSNEQFF. CDR3 bases: TGTGCCAGCAGCGTGCTTGGTAGCGGGAGCAATGAGCAGTTCTTC.

The rearrangement joins TRBV20-1 to TRBJ2-3; D is ambiguous. Per the germline V gene, CDR1 is DFQATT and CDR2 is SNEGSKA (reference sequence). The CDR3 length is 11 residues. V was cut by 1 base and J by 6 bases, with 5 bases left in between. CDR3 amino acids: CSARALDTQYF. The CDR3 nucleotides are TGCAGTGCTAGAGCTTTGGATACGCAGTATTTT.

V gene TRBV6-5 combines with J gene TRBJ2-7; TRBD1 matches at 7 bases. J gave up 5 bases and V 4 bases, and 11 bases lay outside the gene matches. Germline CDR1 MNHEY, CDR2 SVGAGI. There are 15 residues in the CDR3. CDR3 region: CASSWTAGGTDEQYF. CDR3 DNA: TGTGCCAGCAGTTGGACGGCAGGGGGTACAGACGAGCAGTACTTC.

The chain couples TRBV15 to TRBJ1-4, with D perhaps TRBD1 (6 bases). This CDR3 comprises 13 residues. The V gene's germline CDR1 is LNHNV and CDR2 YYDKDF (reference sequence). V lost 6 bases to trimming and J lost 5 bases, with 10 bases between them. CDR3 in DNA: TGTGCCACCAGAGGGGGACCAAATGAAAAACTGTTTTTT. This codes for CATRGGPNEKLFF.

The chain recombines TRBV19 with TRBJ1-1; D not resolved. The germline CDR1 and CDR2 sequences are LNHDA and SQIVND (reference sequence). CDR3 length: 12 residues. V was pared by 7 bases and J by 8 bases, with 14 bases between. The CDR3 loop is CASNQYRGEAFF. The CDR3 region has the DNA TGTGCCAGTAACCAATACCGGGGAGAAGCTTTCTTT.

The chain is built from TRBV5-1 and TRBJ2-7; tentative D call: TRBD1 (5 bases). Germline-derived CDR1 and CDR2 are SGHRS and YFSETQ. V was trimmed by 4 bases and J by 2 bases, leaving 16 bases between them. The CDR3 extends over 15 amino acids. CDR3 coding DNA: TGCGCCAGCAGCACGGACACCTCGCAGCCCTACGAGCAGTACTTC. Encoded protein: CASSTDTSQPYEQYF.

This clone was observed many times. The chain couples TRBV3-1 (or the pseudogene TRBV3-2) to TRBJ2-1, with TRBD2 identical over 15 bases. Germline V lookup: CDR1 LGHDT, CDR2 YNNKEL (reference sequence). Trimming took 3 bases from V and 5 from J; bases not matched to a gene: 5. This CDR3 contains 17 residues. CDR3 in DNA: TGTGCCAGCAGCCAGGGACTAGCGGGAGGCCCCAACAATGAGCAGTTCTTC. This translates into CASSQGLAGGPNNEQFF.

The chain employs TRBV11-2 and TRBJ2-2; 7 bases fit TRBD1. The CDR3 is 15 amino acids. V dropped 1 base and J dropped 6; count of bases not matched to a gene: 5. Germline values: CDR1 SGHAT, CDR2 FQNNGV. CDR3: CASSLGTGVSGELFF. The CDR3 DNA is TGTGCCAGCAGCTTAGGCACAGGGGTGTCCGGGGAGCTGTTTTTT.

J is TRBJ2-7 and V is TRBV3-1 (or the pseudogene TRBV3-2), with 10 bases aligning to TRBD2. The CDR3 contains 15 residues. Germline V CDR1 and CDR2: LGHDT, YNNKEL (reference sequence). V was pared by 1 base and J by 3 bases, with 3 bases of the junction left unmatched. The CDR3 DNA sequence: TGTGCCAGCAGCCAAGCTAGCGGGAGATTCTACGAGCAGTACTTC. Its protein is CASSQASGRFYEQYF.

This clone was observed a handful of times. This rearrangement joins TRBV27 to TRBJ1-5; 9 bases are a match to TRBD1. The J segment lost 7 bases and the V segment lost 8 bases, leaving 9 bases of the junction unmatched. Germline CDR1 is MNHEY and CDR2 is SMNVEV (reference sequence). There are 14 residues in the CDR3. The CDR3 loop reads CASRWTGDDQPQHF. The CDR3 coding sequence is TGTGCCAGCCGTTGGACAGGGGATGACCAGCCCCAGCATTTT.

The chain links TRBV9 to TRBJ1-1; 9 positions match TRBD1. After removal of 3 bases from V and 1 base from J, the junction contained 4 bases not matched to a gene. The germline gives CDR1 SGDLS, CDR2 YYNGEE. CDR3 length: 15 amino acids. CDR3 residues: CASSAWTGANTEAFF. Here the CDR3 DNA reads TGTGCCAGCAGCGCCTGGACAGGGGCGAACACTGAAGCTTTCTTT.

The genes are TRBV7-9 and TRBJ2-7; unclear D gene. This CDR3 is 11 amino acids long. CDR1 SEHNR and CDR2 FQNEAQ come from the germline V gene (reference sequence). Deletions cut 3 bases from V and 5 bases from J, with 5 bases between. CDR3 protein: CASSLSHEQYF. The DNA of the CDR3 is TGTGCCAGCAGCTTGAGCCACGAGCAGTACTTC.

The chain is built from TRBV7-2 and TRBJ1-2; D uncertain. Germline assignment: CDR1 SGHTA and CDR2 FQGNSA. The CDR3 loop spans 18 amino acids. Trimming pared 0 bases from V and 6 bases from J, leaving 23 bases between. The CDR3 DNA sequence: TGTGCCAGCAGCTTAGCCCCGAGAAGACAACTGAAAACAGATGGCTACACCTTC. Translation: CASSLAPRRQLKTDGYTF.

Worth noting for this clone: A junction boundary mismatches the germline segment, possibly from a read error. CDR3 protein: CASNLDGLMNTEAFF. The CDR3 DNA follows: TGTGCCAGCAACTTGGACGGACTCATGAACACTGAAGCTTTCTTT. This chain links TRBV5-4 with TRBJ1-1; D ambiguous. Germline-derived CDR1 and CDR2 are SGHNT and YYREEE (reference sequence). The CDR3 sequence is 15 residues long. Full variable domain (outside the CDR3, taken from reference TRBV5-4 and TRBJ1-1): ETGVTQSPTHLIKTRGQQVTLRCSSQSGHNTVSWYQQALGQGPQFIFQYYREEENGRGNFPPRFSGLQFPNYSSELNVNALELDDSALYLCASNLDGLMNTEAFFGQGTRLTVV.

The chain uses TRBV29-1 and TRBJ2-1; D gene uncertain. From germline, CDR1 is SQVTM and CDR2 ANQGSEA. The CDR3 totals 12 residues. V lost 1 base and J 6 bases, leaving 7 bases between the germline ends. CDR3 amino acids: CSVEGVSNEQFF. DNA for the CDR3: TGCAGCGTTGAAGGTGTCAGCAATGAGCAGTTCTTC.

J is TRBJ2-3 and V is TRBV14; TRBD2 matches at 8 bases. This CDR3 is 14 amino acids long. Germline V gene sequence: CDR1 SGHDN, CDR2 FVKESK. The V gene end was trimmed by 7 bases and the J gene end by 4 bases; junction bases not matched to a gene: 7. CDR3 DNA: TGTGCCAGCAAGATTACTAGCGGCGCAGATACGCAGTATTTT. Amino acids: CASKITSGADTQYF.

The chain carries TRBV19 and TRBJ1-5; 7 nucleotides line up with TRBD1. Germline values: CDR1 LNHDA, CDR2 SQIVND (reference sequence). V lost 6 bases, J lost 4 bases, and 12 bases stayed unmatched. The CDR3 extends over 16 amino acids. CDR3: CASRSGQATYNQPQHF. CDR3 nucleotides: TGTGCCAGTAGATCCGGACAGGCCACCTATAATCAGCCCCAGCATTTT.

The J gene is TRBJ2-7, the V gene TRBV9; D may be TRBD1 (6 bases). Germline loops: CDR1 SGDLS, CDR2 YYNGEE. This CDR3 has 13 residues. The V end was cut by 5 bases, the J end by 3 bases, with 12 bases between. In DNA form, the CDR3 reads TGTGCCAGCAGTACAGGGAATCACTACGAGCAGTACTTC. Translation gives CASSTGNHYEQYF.

V and J are TRBV5-1 and TRBJ1-3; a weak D match, TRBD1 (6 bases). The CDR3 runs 15 residues. The germline V gene has CDR1 SGHRS and CDR2 YFSETQ. Trimming stripped 1 base from V and 0 bases from J, with 8 bases between. The CDR3 DNA sequence: TGCGCCAGCAGCTTGACAGGGACCTCTGGAAACACCATATATTTT. Its protein product is CASSLTGTSGNTIYF. Drawing the rest from reference TRBV5-1 and TRBJ1-3, the complete variable domain is KAGVTQTPRYLIKTRGQQVTLSCSPISGHRSVSWYQQTPGQGLQFLFEYFSETQRNKGNFPGRFSGRQFSNSRSEMNVSTLELGDSALYLCASSLTGTSGNTIYFGEGSWLTVV.

The gene calls are TRBV4-1 and TRBJ2-5, with D possibly matching TRBD1 (5 bases). V lost 4 bases to trimming and J lost 4 bases, with 16 bases between them. CDR1 and CDR2 (germline): MGHRA, YSYEKL. The CDR3 is 15 residues long. As DNA, the CDR3 is TGCGCCAGCAGCCGATTCAGGGATGATCTAGAGACCCAGTACTTC. This encodes CASSRFRDDLETQYF.

V is TRBV3-1 (or the pseudogene TRBV3-2) and J is TRBJ1-1, with TRBD1 matching over 11 bases. This CDR3 is 14 amino acids long. Germline-derived CDR1 and CDR2 are LGHDT and YNNKEL (reference sequence). With V trimmed by 4 bases and J by 5 bases, 3 bases remained unmatched. CDR3 residues: CASSRGQGETEAFF. DNA of the CDR3: TGTGCCAGCAGCCGGGGACAGGGGGAAACTGAAGCTTTCTTT.

The chain carries TRBV5-1 and TRBJ2-3; D remains unclear. This CDR3 is built from 12 residues. Trimming pared 1 base from V and 4 bases from J, leaving 4 bases between. Germline V gives CDR1 SGHRS, CDR2 YFSETQ. The CDR3 nucleotides are TGCGCCAGCAGCTTGCCAGCAGATACGCAGTATTTT. It encodes CASSLPADTQYF.

Only one count was recorded for this clone. The chain combines TRBV10-3 with TRBJ2-3; 13 positions match TRBD2. J lost 1 base, V lost 5 bases, and 3 bases had no gene match. This CDR3 has 16 amino acids. Per the germline V gene, CDR1 is ENHRY and CDR2 is SYGVKD. CDR3 sequence reads: CAISWTSGGRTDTQYF. Written as DNA, the CDR3 is TGTGCCATCAGTTGGACTAGCGGGGGCCGCACAGATACGCAGTATTTT.

The genes are TRBV9 and TRBJ2-3; D gene unclear. The germline CDR1 and CDR2 sequences are SGDLS and YYNGEE. Trimming stripped 6 bases from V and 1 base from J, with 12 bases between. CDR3 length equals 14 residues. The DNA of the CDR3 is TGTGCCAGCAATGCACTGGTGGGCACAGATACGCAGTATTTT. Amino acid sequence: CASNALVGTDTQYF.

V gene TRBV5-6 combines with J gene TRBJ1-6; TRBD1 aligns across 8 bases. V lost 4 bases to trimming and J lost 8 bases; unmatched junction nucleotides: 8. Germline-derived CDR1 and CDR2 are SGHDT and YYEEEE. The CDR3 spans 15 residues. As DNA, the CDR3 is TGTGCCAGCAGCGCCGGACAGGGATCCGATTCACCCCTCCACTTT. Its translation is CASSAGQGSDSPLHF.

The V gene is TRBV9, the J gene TRBJ1-5, with 8 bases fitting TRBD1. The germline gives CDR1 SGDLS, CDR2 YYNGEE. J lost 3 bases, V lost 4 bases, and 6 bases had no gene match. CDR3 length equals 15 residues. CDR3 sequence: CASSTGTGDNQPQHF. Here the CDR3 DNA reads TGTGCCAGCAGCACCGGGACAGGAGACAATCAGCCCCAGCATTTT.

About this clone: This same CDR3 is encoded by further DNA sequences in the sample. Here the CDR3 reads CASSPGTENEQFF. The CDR3 DNA reads TGTGCCAGCTCACCTGGGACAGAAAATGAGCAGTTCTTC. This rearrangement joins TRBV18 to TRBJ2-1, with 7 bases lining up with TRBD1. Germline lookup yields CDR1 KGHSH and CDR2 LQKENI. The CDR3 totals 13 residues. V was clipped by 3 bases and J by 7 bases; unmatched bases: 3.